Described below is a single TCR beta chain sequence and its context. A much larger clone differs from this one at a single base, so this may be a read error. The CDR3 is made up of 11 amino acids. V lost 4 bases and J 11 bases, leaving 14 bases between the germline ends. Germline V gives CDR1 SQVTM, CDR2 ANQGSEA. The sample originates from a study of blood T cells in healthy people across ages. A second PCR of about 7 to 11 cycles used a sample-barcoded 5' primer and a J-beta primer mix. TCRdb redid the calling of the 5' RACE reads with MiXCR, one entry per CDR3 protein. The sample includes 550,000 to 650,000 distinct CDR3 sequences, roughly 30% of them seen just once. No fewer than 6.5 million PBMCs went into each sample.

The chain recombines TRBV29-1 with TRBJ2-5; TRBD2 is a possible D gene (5 bases). This TCR derives from a woman older than 75 in good health. The sample taken for sequencing was blood. CDR3 loop: CSVVGNNEQYF. The DNA of the CDR3 is TGCAGCGTTGTCGGGAACAATGAGCAGTACTTC. The full variable domain, with the rest looked up from reference TRBV29-1 and TRBJ2-5, is SAVISQKPSRDICQRGTSLTIQCQVDSQVTMMFWYRQQPGQSLTLIATANQGSEATYESGFVIDKFPISRPNLTFSTLTVSNMSPEDSSIYLCSVVGNNEQYFGPGTRLLVL.